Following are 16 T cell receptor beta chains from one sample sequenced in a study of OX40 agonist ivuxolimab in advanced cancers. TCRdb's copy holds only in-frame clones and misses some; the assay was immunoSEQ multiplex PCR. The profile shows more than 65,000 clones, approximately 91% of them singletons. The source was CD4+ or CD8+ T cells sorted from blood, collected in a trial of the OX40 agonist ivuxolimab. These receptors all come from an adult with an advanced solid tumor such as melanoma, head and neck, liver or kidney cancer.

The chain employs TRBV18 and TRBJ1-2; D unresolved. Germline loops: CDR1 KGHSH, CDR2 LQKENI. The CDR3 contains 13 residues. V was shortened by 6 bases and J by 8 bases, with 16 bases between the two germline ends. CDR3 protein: CASSPGPKEGYTF. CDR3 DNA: TGTGCCAGCTCCCCCGGCCCCAAGGAGGGCTACACCTTC. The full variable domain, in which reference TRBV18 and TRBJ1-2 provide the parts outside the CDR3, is NAGVMQNPRHLVRRRGQEARLRCSPMKGHSHVYWYRQLPEEGLKFMVYLQKENIIDESGMPKERFSAEFPKEGPSILRIQQVVRGDSAAYFCASSPGPKEGYTFGSGTRLTVV.

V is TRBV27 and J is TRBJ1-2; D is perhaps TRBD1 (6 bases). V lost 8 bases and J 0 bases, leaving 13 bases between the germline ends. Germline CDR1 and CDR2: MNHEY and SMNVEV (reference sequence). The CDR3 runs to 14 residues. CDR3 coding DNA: TGTGCCAGCGCCAGGGGCGATGCTAACTATGGCTACACCTTC. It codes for CASARGDANYGYTF.

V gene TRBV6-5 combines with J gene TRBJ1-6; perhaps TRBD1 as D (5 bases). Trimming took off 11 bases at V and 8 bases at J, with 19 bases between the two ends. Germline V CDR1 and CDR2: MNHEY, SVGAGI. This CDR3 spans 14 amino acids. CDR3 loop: CAGRPGVDDSPLHF. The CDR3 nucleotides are TGTGCCGGCCGCCCGGGGGTCGATGATTCACCCCTCCACTTT.

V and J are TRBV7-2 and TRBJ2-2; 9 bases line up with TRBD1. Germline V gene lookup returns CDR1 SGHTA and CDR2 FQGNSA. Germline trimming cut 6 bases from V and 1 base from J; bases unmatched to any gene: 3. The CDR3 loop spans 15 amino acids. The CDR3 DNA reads TGTGCCAGCAGGACGGGACAGGGGAACACCGGGGAGCTGTTTTTT. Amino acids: CASRTGQGNTGELFF.

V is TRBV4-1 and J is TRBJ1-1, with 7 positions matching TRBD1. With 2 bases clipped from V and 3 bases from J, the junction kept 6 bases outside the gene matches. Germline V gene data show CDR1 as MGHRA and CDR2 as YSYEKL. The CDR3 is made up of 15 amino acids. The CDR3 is CASSQPRTGDTEAFF. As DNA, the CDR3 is TGCGCCAGCAGCCAACCCCGAACAGGGGACACTGAAGCTTTCTTT.

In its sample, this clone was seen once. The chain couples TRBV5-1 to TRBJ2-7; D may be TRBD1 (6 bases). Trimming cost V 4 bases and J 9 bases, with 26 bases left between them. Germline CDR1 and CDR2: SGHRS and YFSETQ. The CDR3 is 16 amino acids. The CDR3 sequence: CASSEGGNWPVGGQYF. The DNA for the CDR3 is TGCGCCAGCAGCGAAGGGGGTAACTGGCCTGTAGGCGGGCAGTACTTC.

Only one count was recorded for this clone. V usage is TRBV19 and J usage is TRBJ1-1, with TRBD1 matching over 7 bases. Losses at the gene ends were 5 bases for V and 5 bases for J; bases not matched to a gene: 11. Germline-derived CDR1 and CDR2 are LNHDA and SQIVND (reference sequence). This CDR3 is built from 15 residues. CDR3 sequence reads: CASSSPDRVETEAFF. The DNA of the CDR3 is TGTGCCAGTAGTTCTCCAGACAGGGTTGAAACTGAAGCTTTCTTT.

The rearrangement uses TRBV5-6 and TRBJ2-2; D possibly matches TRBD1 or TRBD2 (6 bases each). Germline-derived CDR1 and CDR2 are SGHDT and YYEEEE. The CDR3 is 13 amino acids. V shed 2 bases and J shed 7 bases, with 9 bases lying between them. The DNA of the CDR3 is TGTGCCAGCAGCTTCGGGGGCGGCGGGGAGCTGTTTTTT. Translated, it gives CASSFGGGGELFF.

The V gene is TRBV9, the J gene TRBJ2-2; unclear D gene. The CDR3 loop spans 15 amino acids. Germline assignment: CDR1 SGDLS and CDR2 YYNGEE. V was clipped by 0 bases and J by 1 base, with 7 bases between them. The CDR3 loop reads CASSVALGNTGELFF. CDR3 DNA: TGTGCCAGCAGCGTAGCCCTAGGGAACACCGGGGAGCTGTTTTTT.

This CDR3 reads CAWSEEDYSYEQYF. CDR3 DNA sequence: TGTGCCTGGAGTGAGGAAGACTACTCCTACGAGCAGTACTTC. V and J are TRBV30 and TRBJ2-7; a possible D gene is TRBD2 (5 bases). This CDR3 is 14 amino acids long. The V end lost 1 base, the J end lost 0 bases, and 10 bases lay between the germline ends. In germline, CDR1 is GTSNPN, CDR2 SVGIG (reference sequence).

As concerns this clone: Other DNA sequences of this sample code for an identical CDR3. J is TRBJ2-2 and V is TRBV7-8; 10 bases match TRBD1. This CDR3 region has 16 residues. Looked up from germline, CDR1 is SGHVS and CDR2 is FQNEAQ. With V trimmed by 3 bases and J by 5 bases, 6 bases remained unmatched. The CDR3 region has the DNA TGTGCCAGCAGCTTCCGGGACAGGGGTCTTACCGGGGAGCTGTTTTTT. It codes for CASSFRDRGLTGELFF.

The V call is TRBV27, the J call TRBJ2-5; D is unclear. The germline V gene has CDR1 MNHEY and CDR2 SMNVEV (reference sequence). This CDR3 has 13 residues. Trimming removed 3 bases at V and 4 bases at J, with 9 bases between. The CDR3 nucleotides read TGTGCCAGCAGTTTCCGGGTTTTAGAGACCCAGTACTTC. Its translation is CASSFRVLETQYF.

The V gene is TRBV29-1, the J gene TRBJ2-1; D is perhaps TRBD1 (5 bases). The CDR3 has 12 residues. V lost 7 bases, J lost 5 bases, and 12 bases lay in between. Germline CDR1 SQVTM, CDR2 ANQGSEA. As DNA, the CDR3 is TGCAGCGCTTCCGGACAAAACAATGAGCAGTTCTTC. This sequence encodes CSASGQNNEQFF.

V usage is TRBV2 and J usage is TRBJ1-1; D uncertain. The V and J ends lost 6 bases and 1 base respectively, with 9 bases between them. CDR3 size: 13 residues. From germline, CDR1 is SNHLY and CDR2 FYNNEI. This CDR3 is CASSRQTNTEAFF. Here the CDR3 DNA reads TGTGCCAGCAGCCGGCAGACGAACACTGAAGCTTTCTTT.

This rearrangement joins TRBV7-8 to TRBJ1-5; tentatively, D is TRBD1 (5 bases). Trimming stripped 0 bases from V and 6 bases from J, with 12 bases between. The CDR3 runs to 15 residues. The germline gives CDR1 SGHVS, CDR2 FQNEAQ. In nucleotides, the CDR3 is TGTGCCAGCAGCTTAGCGCGCGGGCAGGGTCAGCCCCAGCATTTT. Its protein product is CASSLARGQGQPQHF.

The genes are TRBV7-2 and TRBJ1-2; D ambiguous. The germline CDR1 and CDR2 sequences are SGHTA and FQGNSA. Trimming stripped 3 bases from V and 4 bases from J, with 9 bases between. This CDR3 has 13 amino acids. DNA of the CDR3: TGTGCCAGCAGCTTTTACGACTCCTATGGCTACACCTTC. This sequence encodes CASSFYDSYGYTF.